This TCR beta chain was observed in a study of control samples from healthy donors and cancer patients. The assay was immunoSEQ multiplex PCR, and TCRdb's table has in-frame clones only and misses some. Among about 65,000 clones, about nine tenths were seen once, and the ten largest hold 0.95% to 1.5%. This receptor was taken from a woman aged 50 to 60 with colorectal cancer. The sample comprised PBMCs.

The CDR3 coding sequence is TGTGCCAGCAGAATCCAGGGACAGGGGGGGAATTCACCCCTCCACTTT. Protein: CASRIQGQGGNSPLHF. This chain uses TRBV28 with TRBJ1-6; TRBD1 agrees at 11 bases. The CDR3 is 16 amino acids. V shed 6 bases and J 7 bases; nucleotides not matched to a gene: 8. CDR1 and CDR2 (germline): MDHEN, SYDVKM.